Described below is a single T cell receptor (beta chain) sequence and its context. In the PCR, 60 Vbeta and 13 Jbeta primers were used. Repertoires were generated with immunoSEQ multiplex PCR, while TCRdb's copy carries only in-frame clones and drops some. The data contain 100,000 to 150,000 clones, around 81% of them seen just once; the ten biggest clones take up approximately 1.2%. This specimen belongs to a study of cytomegalovirus exposure and HLA in healthy donors. V was pared by 3 bases and J by 5 bases, with 13 bases between. Germline CDR1 and CDR2: GTSNPN and SVGIG (reference sequence). The CDR3 spans 13 residues.

The chain links TRBV30 to TRBJ1-2, with D perhaps matching TRBD1 (5 bases). The sample taken for sequencing was PBMCs. The receptor was isolated from a female donor in good health and CMV-seronegative. CDR3 bases: TGTGCCTGGAGGACCAACGGGGGGTATGGCTACACCTTC. It encodes CAWRTNGGYGYTF.